This TCR beta chain is from a study of T cells in Graves' hyperthyroidism and ophthalmopathy. CDR1 and CDR2 (germline): MNHNS, SASEGT. This CDR3 is built from 13 residues. V was trimmed by 6 bases and J by 6 bases, leaving 12 bases between them. Stable Graves' hyperthyroidism denoted no ophthalmopathy progression over 18 months. Hyperthyroidism patients were newly diagnosed, had disease duration under 2 months, and were aged 18 to 65 years. The source of the PBMCs was 10 ml of fresh peripheral blood. Many counts were recorded for this clonotype. RNA transcripts served as the template for amplifying TCR beta CDR3 regions. The TCR CDR3 was amplified in a first-round RT-PCR using the HTBI primer set. TCRdb passed the multiplex PCR reads through MiXCR, listing each CDR3 protein once. The table lists around 190,000 distinct CDR3 sequences, about a sixth of them singletons.

Input material: blood. The source of this sequence is a woman between 50 and 59 years old with Graves' hyperthyroidism. V gene TRBV6-1 combines with J gene TRBJ2-1; D possibly uses TRBD1 or TRBD2 (5 bases each). The CDR3 sequence is CASSEGWGNEQFF. CDR3 DNA sequence: TGTGCCAGCAGCGAGGGGTGGGGCAATGAGCAGTTCTTC.